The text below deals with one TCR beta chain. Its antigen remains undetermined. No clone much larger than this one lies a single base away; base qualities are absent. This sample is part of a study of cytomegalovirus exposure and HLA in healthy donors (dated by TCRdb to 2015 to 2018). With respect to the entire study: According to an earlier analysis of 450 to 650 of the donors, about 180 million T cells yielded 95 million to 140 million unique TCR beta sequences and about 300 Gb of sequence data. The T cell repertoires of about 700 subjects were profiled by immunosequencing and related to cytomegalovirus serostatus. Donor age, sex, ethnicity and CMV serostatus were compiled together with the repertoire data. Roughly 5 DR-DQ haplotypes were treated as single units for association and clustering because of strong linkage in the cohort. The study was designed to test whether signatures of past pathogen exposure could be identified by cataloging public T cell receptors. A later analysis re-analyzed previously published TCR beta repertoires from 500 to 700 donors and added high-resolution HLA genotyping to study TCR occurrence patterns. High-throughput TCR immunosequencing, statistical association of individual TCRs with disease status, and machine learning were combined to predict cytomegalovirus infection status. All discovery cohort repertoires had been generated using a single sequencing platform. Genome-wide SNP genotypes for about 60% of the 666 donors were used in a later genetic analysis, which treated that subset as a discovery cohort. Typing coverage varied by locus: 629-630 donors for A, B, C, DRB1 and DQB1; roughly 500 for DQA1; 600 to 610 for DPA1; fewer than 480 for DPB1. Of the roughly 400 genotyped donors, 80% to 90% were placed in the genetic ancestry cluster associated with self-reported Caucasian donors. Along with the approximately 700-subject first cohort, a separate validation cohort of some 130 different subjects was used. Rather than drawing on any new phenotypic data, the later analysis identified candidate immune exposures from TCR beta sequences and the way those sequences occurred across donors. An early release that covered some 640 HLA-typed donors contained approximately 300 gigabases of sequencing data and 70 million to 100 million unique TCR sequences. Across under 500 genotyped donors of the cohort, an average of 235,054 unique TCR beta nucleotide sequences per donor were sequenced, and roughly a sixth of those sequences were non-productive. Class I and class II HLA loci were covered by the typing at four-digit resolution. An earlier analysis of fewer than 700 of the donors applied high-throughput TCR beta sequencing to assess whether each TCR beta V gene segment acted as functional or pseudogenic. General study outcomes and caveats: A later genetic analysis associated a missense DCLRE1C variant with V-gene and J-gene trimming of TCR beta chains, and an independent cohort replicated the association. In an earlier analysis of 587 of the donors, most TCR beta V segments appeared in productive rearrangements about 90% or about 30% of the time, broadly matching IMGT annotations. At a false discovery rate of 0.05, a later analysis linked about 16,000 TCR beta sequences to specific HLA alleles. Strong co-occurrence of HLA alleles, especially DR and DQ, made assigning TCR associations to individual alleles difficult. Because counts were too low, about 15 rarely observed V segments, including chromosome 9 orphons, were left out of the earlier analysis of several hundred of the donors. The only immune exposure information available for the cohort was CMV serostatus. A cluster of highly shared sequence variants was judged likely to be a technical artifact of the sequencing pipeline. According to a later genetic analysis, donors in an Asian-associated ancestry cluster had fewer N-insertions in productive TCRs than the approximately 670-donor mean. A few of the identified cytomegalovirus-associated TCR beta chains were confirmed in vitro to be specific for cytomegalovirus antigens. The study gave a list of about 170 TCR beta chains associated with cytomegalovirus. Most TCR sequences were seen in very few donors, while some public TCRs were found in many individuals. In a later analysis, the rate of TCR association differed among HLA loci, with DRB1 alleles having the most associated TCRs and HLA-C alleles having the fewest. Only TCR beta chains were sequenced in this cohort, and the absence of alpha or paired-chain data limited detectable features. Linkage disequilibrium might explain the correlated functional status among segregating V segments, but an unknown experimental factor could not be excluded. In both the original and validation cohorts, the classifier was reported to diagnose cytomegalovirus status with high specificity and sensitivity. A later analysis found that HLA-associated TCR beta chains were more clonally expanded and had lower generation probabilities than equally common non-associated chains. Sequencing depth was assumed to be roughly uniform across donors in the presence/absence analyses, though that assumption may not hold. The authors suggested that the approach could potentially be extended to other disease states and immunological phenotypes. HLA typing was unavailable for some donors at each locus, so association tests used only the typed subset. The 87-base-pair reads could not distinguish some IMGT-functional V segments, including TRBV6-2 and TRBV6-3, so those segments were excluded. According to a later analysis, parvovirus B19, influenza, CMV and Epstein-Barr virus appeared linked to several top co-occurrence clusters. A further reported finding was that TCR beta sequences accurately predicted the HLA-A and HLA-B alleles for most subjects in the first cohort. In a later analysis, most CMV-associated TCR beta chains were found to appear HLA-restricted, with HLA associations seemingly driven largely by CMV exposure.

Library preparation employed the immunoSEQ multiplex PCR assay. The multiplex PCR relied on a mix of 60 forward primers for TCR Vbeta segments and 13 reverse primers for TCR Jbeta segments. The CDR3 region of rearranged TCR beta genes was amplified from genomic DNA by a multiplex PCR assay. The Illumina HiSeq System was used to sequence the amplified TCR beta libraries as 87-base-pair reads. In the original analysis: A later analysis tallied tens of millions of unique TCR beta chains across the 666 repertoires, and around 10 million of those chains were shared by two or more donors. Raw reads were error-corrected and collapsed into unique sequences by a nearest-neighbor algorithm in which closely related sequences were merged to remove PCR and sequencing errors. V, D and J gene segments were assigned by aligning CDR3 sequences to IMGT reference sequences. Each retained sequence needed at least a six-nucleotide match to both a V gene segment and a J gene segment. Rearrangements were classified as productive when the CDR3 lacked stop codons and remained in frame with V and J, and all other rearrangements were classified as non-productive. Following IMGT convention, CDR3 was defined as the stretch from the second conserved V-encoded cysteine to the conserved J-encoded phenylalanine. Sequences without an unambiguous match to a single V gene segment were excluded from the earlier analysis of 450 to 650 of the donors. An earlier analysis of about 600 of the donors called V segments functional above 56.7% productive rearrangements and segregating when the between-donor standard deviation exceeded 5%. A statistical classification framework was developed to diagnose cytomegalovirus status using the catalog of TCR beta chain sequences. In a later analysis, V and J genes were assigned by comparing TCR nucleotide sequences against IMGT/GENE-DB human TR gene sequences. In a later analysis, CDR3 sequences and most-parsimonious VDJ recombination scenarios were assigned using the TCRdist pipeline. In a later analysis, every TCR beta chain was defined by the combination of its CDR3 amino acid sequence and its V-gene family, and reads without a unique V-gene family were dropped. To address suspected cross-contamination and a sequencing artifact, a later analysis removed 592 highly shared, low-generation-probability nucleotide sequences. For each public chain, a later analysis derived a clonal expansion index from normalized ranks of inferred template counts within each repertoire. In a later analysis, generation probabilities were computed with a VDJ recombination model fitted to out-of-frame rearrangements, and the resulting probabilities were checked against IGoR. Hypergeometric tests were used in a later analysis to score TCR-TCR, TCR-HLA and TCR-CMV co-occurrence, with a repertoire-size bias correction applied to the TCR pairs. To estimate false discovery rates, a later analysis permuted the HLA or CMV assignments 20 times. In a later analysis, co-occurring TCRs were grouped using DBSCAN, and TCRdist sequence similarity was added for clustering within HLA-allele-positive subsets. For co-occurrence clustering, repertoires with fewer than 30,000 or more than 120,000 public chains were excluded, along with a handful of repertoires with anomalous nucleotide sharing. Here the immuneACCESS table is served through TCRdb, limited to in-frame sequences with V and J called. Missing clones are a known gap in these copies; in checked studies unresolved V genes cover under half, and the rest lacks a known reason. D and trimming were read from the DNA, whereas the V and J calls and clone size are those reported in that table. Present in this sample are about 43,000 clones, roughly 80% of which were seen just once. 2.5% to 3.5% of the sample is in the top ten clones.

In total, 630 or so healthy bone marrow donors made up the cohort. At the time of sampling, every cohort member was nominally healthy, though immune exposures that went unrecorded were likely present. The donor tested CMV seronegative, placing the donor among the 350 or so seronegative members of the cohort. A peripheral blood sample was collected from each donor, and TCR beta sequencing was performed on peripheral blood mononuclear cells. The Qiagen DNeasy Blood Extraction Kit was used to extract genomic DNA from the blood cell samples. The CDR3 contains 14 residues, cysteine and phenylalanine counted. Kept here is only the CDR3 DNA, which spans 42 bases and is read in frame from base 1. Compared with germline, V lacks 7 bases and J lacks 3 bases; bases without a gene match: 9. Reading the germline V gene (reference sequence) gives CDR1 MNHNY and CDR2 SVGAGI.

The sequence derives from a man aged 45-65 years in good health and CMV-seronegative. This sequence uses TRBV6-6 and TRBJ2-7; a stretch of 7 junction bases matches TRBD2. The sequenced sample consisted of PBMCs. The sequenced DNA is TGTGCCAGCAACATAAATAGGGACTACTACGAGCAGTACTTC. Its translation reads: CASNINRDYYEQYF.